One and the same sample provided the 9 T cell receptor beta chains below, sequenced in a study of radiotherapy plus CTLA-4 blockade in lung cancer. Repertoires were generated with immunoSEQ multiplex PCR, while TCRdb's copy carries only in-frame clones and drops some. The repertoire holds more than 35,000 clones, with approximately 85% as singletons. This specimen was peripheral blood, taken from a patient treated with radiotherapy plus ipilimumab. The receptors were gathered from a human donor with non-small cell lung cancer who had stable disease on radiotherapy plus ipilimumab.

This chain connects TRBV7-2 to TRBJ1-2; D call uncertain. Germline V gives CDR1 SGHTA, CDR2 FQGNSA. This CDR3 region has 15 residues. Trimming left V 4 bases short and J 6 bases short, with 18 bases between. Here the CDR3 reads CASSSEGVPTDGYTF. Here the CDR3 DNA reads TGTGCCAGCAGCTCAGAGGGTGTTCCCACGGATGGCTACACCTTC.

The chain links TRBV15 to TRBJ2-3; no reliable D call. The germline CDR1 and CDR2 sequences are LNHNV and YYDKDF (reference sequence). CDR3 length: 15 residues. Trimming cost V 4 bases and J 0 bases, with 11 bases left between them. CDR3 nucleotides: TGTGCCACCAGCACCCTACCGCTTAGCACAGATACGCAGTATTTT. It is translated as CATSTLPLSTDTQYF.

The chain uses TRBV5-1 and TRBJ1-1; a possible D gene is TRBD1 (5 bases). This CDR3 contains 15 residues. Germline CDR1 reads SGHRS; CDR2 reads YFSETQ. With 0 bases removed from V and 5 bases from J, the gap between germline ends came to 14 bases. Here the CDR3 reads CASSLAQGGGTEAFF. The CDR3 DNA sequence: TGCGCCAGCAGCTTGGCCCAGGGTGGAGGGACTGAAGCTTTCTTT.

V and J are TRBV7-2 and TRBJ1-5, with D perhaps matching TRBD1 (6 bases). Trimming removed 5 bases from V and 1 base from J, with 12 bases in between. Germline-derived CDR1 and CDR2 are SGHTA and FQGNSA. CDR3 length equals 15 residues. CDR3 bases: TGTGCCAGCAGCGCCGACAGGAACAGCAATCAGCCCCAGCATTTT. Translated, it gives CASSADRNSNQPQHF.

V usage is TRBV7-2 and J usage is TRBJ2-5; 13 positions match TRBD2. CDR3 length: 16 residues. Trimming removed 5 bases from V and 3 bases from J; junction bases left unmatched: 6. Germline values: CDR1 SGHTA, CDR2 FQGNSA. CDR3 nucleotide sequence: TGTGCCAGCAGCCCCGGGACTAGCGGGGTCGAAGAGACCCAGTACTTC. It codes for CASSPGTSGVEETQYF.

This clone was seen a single time. The chain recombines TRBV5-1 with TRBJ2-1; 8 nucleotides match TRBD1. Germline-derived CDR1 and CDR2 are SGHRS and YFSETQ. The trim removed 3 bases at V and 8 bases at J, leaving 1 base unmatched. The CDR3 is 12 residues long. In nucleotides, the CDR3 is TGCGCCAGCAGCTCAGGGGGCGATGAGCAGTTCTTC. It codes for CASSSGGDEQFF.

The rearrangement links TRBV7-2 to TRBJ2-6, with D perhaps matching TRBD2 (7 bases). Germline lookup yields CDR1 SGHTA and CDR2 FQGNSA. This CDR3 contains 16 residues. The ends were cut back, 2 bases at V and 2 bases at J, with 10 bases in the middle. CDR3 residues: CASSLSGGAGANVLTF. The CDR3, as DNA: TGTGCCAGCAGCTTATCGGGGGGCGCTGGGGCCAACGTCCTGACTTTC.

The chain joins TRBV28 to TRBJ2-1; 9 bases match TRBD2. This CDR3 has 12 amino acids. V was clipped by 9 bases and J by 16 bases; unmatched bases: 13. Per germline, CDR1 MDHEN and CDR2 SYDVKM. The CDR3 loop is CASRSGSLTGFF. The CDR3 DNA reads as TGTGCCAGTCGTAGCGGGAGCCTTACAGGCTTCTTC.

The chain recombines TRBV4-3 with TRBJ2-6; D is unresolved. This CDR3 region has 17 residues. Trimming removed 0 bases from V and 2 bases from J, with 11 bases in between. In germline, CDR1 is LGHNA, CDR2 YSLEER. Here the CDR3 DNA reads TGCGCCAGCAGCCAAGATCGGGTGTCCGCTGGGGCCAACGTCCTGACTTTC. It yields the protein CASSQDRVSAGANVLTF.